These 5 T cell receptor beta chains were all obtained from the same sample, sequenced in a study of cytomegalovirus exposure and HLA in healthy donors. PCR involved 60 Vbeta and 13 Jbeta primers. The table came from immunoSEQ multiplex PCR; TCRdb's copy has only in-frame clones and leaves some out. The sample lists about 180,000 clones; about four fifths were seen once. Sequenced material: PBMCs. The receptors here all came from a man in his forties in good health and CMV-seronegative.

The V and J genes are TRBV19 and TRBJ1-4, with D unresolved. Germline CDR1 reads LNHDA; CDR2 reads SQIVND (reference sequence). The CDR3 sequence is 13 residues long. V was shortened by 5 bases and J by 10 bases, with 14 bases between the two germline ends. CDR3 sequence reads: CASSALRLSKLFF. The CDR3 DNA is TGTGCCAGTAGTGCCCTTAGACTGTCAAAACTGTTTTTT.

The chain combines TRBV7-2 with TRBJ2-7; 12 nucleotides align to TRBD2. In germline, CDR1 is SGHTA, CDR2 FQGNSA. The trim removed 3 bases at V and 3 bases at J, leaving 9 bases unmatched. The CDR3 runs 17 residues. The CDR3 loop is CASSFGWTSGANYEQYF. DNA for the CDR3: TGTGCCAGCAGCTTTGGCTGGACTAGCGGGGCGAACTACGAGCAGTACTTC.

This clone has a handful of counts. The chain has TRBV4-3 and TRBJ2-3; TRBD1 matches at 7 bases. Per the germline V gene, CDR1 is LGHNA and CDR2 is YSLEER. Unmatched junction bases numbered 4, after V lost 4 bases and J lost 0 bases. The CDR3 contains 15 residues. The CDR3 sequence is CASSPGQVSTDTQYF. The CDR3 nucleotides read TGCGCCAGCAGCCCCGGACAGGTTAGCACAGATACGCAGTATTTT.

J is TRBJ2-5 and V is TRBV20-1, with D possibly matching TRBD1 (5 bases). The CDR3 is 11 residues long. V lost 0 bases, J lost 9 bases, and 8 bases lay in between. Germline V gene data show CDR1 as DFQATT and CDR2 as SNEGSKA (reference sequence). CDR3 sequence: CSARDQGSQYF. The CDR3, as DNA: TGCAGTGCTAGAGATCAGGGTTCCCAGTACTTC.

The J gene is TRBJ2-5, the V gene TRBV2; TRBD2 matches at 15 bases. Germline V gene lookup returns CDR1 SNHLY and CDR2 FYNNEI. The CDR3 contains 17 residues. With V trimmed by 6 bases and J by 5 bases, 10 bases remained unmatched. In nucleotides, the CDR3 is TGTGCCAGCAGGACTGGACTAGCGGGAGGGCCGTGGGAGACCCAGTACTTC. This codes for CASRTGLAGGPWETQYF.